Included here is one T cell receptor (beta chain) sequence, with context. From germline, CDR1 is SGHTA and CDR2 FQGNSA. Trimming removed 6 bases from V and 1 base from J, with 12 bases in between. The CDR3 runs to 15 residues. Measured with immunoSEQ multiplex PCR; TCRdb has only the in-frame clones, and not every one. The sample shows more than 10,000 clones, more than 60% of them seen only once. This entry is derived from a study of follicular helper T cells after annual influenza vaccination. V gene TRBV7-2 combines with J gene TRBJ2-2, with D perhaps TRBD1 (6 bases). This sequence originates from an adult who received the influenza vaccine. The source was CXCR5- memory CD4+ T cells sorted from blood, collected 6 weeks after influenza vaccination. The CDR3 sequence is CASRASQGNTGELFF. CDR3 coding DNA: TGTGCCAGCAGAGCCTCACAGGGGAACACCGGGGAGCTGTTTTTT.